Sequencing of this TCR beta chain was carried out in a study of tumor and adjacent non-tumor tissue in lung cancer. Study context: Stage I to III disease affected 9 to 10 men and 5 women aged about 30 to 85. Millions of productive TCRbeta reads were obtained per sample on average. Study results and caveats: Tumor tissue had significantly higher TCR diversity than normal lung.

TCRbeta libraries were built with three rounds of nested PCR, modified from ARM-PCR. TCRdb re-analysed the multiplex PCR reads in MiXCR, keeping a single row per CDR3 protein. The table includes around 70,000 distinct CDR3 sequences, 73% detected once. CDR3 length: 13 amino acids. The V gene's germline CDR1 is SQVTM and CDR2 ANQGSEA. No cell sorting was done before RNA was extracted from the tissue. Concerning this clonotype itself: What it recognizes is unknown. The junction departs from germline at one end; a sequencing error may be responsible.

The chain uses TRBV29-1 and TRBJ2-3; D could derive from TRBD1 or TRBD2 (7 bases each). Sample: lung tumor tissue. This clonotype was sampled from a man aged 55 to 70 with non-small cell lung cancer. The CDR3 sequence is CSVSQGGIDTQYF. The CDR3 nucleotides read TGTAGCGTTTCTCAGGGGGGGATAGATACGCAGTATTTT.